The present T cell receptor (beta chain) was sequenced within a study of HIV-infected patients and healthy controls. The CDR3 loop spans 13 amino acids. V lost 4 bases, J lost 5 bases, and 13 bases lay in between. The germline V gene has CDR1 SGDLS and CDR2 YYNGEE. Whole blood was used without fractionation, so all unsorted peripheral T cells were included. This clonotype is medium-sized within its sample. Reverse transcription used 450 to 500 ng RNA and constant-region primers for alpha and beta. Alpha and beta chain libraries were made separately by chain-specific third strand synthesis with multiplexing indices. Each molecule carried a 12-nucleotide identifier made of two joined random hexamers added before amplification. TCRdb re-derived calls from the 5' RACE reads in MiXCR, one entry per CDR3 protein. The table includes about 13,000 distinct CDR3 sequences, around 9.9% detected once.

The sequencing sample was made of blood. The clonotype originates from an adult in good health. V is TRBV9 and J is TRBJ2-7, with D perhaps matching TRBD1 or TRBD2 (5 bases each). This CDR3 is CASSPSGGDEQYF. CDR3 bases: TGTGCCAGCAGCCCAAGTGGGGGTGACGAGCAGTACTTC.